This T cell receptor (beta chain) appears in the sequencing data of a study of OX40 agonist ivuxolimab in advanced cancers. The count of this clone is one. Sequenced by immunoSEQ multiplex PCR; TCRdb stores in-frame clones only, minus some. In the table there are about 69,000 clones, roughly 90% of which are singletons. Looked up from germline, CDR1 is SGHAT and CDR2 is FQNNGV. V dropped 5 bases and J dropped 4 bases, with 18 bases sitting between them. CDR3 length equals 15 residues. The sequence was collected from an adult with an advanced solid tumor such as melanoma, head and neck, liver or kidney cancer. This specimen consisted of CD4+ or CD8+ T cells sorted from blood, obtained in a trial of the OX40 agonist ivuxolimab. The chain links TRBV11-2 to TRBJ2-7, with D possibly called TRBD1 or TRBD2 (6 bases each). The CDR3 sequence is CASSPGAGTLYEQYF. The CDR3 DNA sequence: TGTGCCAGCAGCCCGGGGGCGGGGACCCTTTACGAGCAGTACTTC.